A single sample is the source of the 17 T cell receptor beta chains below, sequenced in a study of low-dose radiotherapy and immunotherapy resistance in tumors. Time point denoted: before trial treatment. First-strand cDNA relied on TRAV- and TRBV-specific primers spanning alpha and beta chains. TCR amplification involved approximately 20 PCR cycles with a constant-region primer and V-primer adapter. A single record per CDR3 protein comes from TCRdb applying MiXCR to the reads. The sample gives 75,000 to 95,000 distinct CDR3 sequences, just under 9.5% of which show up once; under 1.1% is in the top ten. The source was PBMCs, collected before treatment. These receptor sequences come from a male donor with prostate cancer.

This clonotype was seen ten or more times. The V and J genes are TRBV18 and TRBJ2-7; D is unclear. The CDR3 spans 16 residues. In germline, CDR1 is KGHSH, CDR2 LQKENI. Trimming stripped 2 bases from V and 0 bases from J, with 14 bases between. The CDR3 DNA follows: TGTGCCAGCTCACCAGATTTAGGCGGCGCCTCCTACGAGCAGTACTTC. This encodes CASSPDLGGASYEQYF.

The rearrangement joins TRBV9 to TRBJ1-1, with D hard to call. This CDR3 spans 14 amino acids. V was pared by 0 bases and J by 7 bases, with 13 bases between. Germline loops: CDR1 SGDLS, CDR2 YYNGEE. CDR3 sequence (DNA): TGTGCCAGCAGCGTAGGAGGGCGGAAAGATGAAGCTTTCTTT. It codes for CASSVGGRKDEAFF. The full variable domain, in which reference TRBV9 and TRBJ1-1 provide the parts outside the CDR3, is DSGVTQTPKHLITATGQRVTLRCSPRSGDLSVYWYQQSLDQGLQFLIQYYNGEERAKGNILERFSAQQFPDLHSELNLSSLELGDSALYFCASSVGGRKDEAFFGQGTRLTVV.

This clonotype was found many times. The V and J genes are TRBV12-3 or TRBV12-4 and TRBJ1-5; TRBD1 agrees at 8 bases. This CDR3 is built from 15 residues. J lost 1 base, V lost 4 bases, and 3 bases had no gene match. The CDR3 nucleotides read TGTGCCAGCAGTTGGCAGGGGGCCAGCAATCAGCCCCAGCATTTT. Its protein product is CASSWQGASNQPQHF.

This clonotype was seen repeatedly, ten times or more. The CDR3, as DNA: TGTGCCATGTCCAGTGACAATGAGCAGTTCTTC. This sequence encodes CAMSSDNEQFF. The V call is TRBV10-3, the J call TRBJ2-1; no clear D. This CDR3 contains 11 residues. V lost 9 bases and J 5 bases, leaving 8 bases between the germline ends. The V gene's germline CDR1 is ENHRY and CDR2 SYGVKD.

Ten or more counts support this clonotype. The chain recombines TRBV18 with TRBJ2-7, with 8 bases aligning to TRBD2. The V and J ends lost 0 bases and 5 bases, in that order; junction bases with no gene match: 6. The germline V gene has CDR1 KGHSH and CDR2 LQKENI. CDR3 size: 15 residues. The CDR3 region is CASSPPSGSPHEQYF. CDR3 bases: TGTGCCAGCTCACCACCGAGCGGGAGCCCCCACGAGCAGTACTTC.

This clonotype appeared many times. The V call is TRBV10-3, the J call TRBJ1-2, with D perhaps TRBD1 (5 bases). Deletions cut 2 bases from V and 2 bases from J, with 6 bases between. This CDR3 comprises 13 residues. Germline lookup yields CDR1 ENHRY and CDR2 SYGVKD. The CDR3 nucleotides read TGTGCCATCAGTGAGGACAGAAACTATGGCTACACCTTC. Translation: CAISEDRNYGYTF.

This clonotype was seen at least ten times. V is TRBV27 and J is TRBJ2-5; D gene ambiguous. The germline CDR1 and CDR2 sequences are MNHEY and SMNVEV (reference sequence). V was pared by 4 bases and J by 0 bases, with 9 bases between. The CDR3 length is 14 residues. The CDR3 here is CASSSHLYQETQYF. Written as DNA, the CDR3 is TGTGCCAGCAGTTCCCACCTATACCAAGAGACCCAGTACTTC.

The chain recombines TRBV11-2 with TRBJ1-2, with 10 bases fitting TRBD1. The V gene's germline CDR1 is SGHAT and CDR2 FQNNGV. The CDR3 has 14 amino acids. The V gene end was trimmed by 4 bases and the J gene end by 5 bases; junction bases not matched to a gene: 4. CDR3 sequence reads: CASSSGQGTYGYTF. DNA of the CDR3: TGTGCCAGCAGCTCGGGACAGGGGACTTATGGCTACACCTTC.

This clonotype was seen many times. The V and J genes are TRBV4-2 and TRBJ2-4, with a weak D call TRBD2 (5 bases). V shed 2 bases and J shed 4 bases, with 18 bases lying between them. The CDR3 contains 17 residues. CDR1 and CDR2 (germline): LGHNA, YNFKEQ. The CDR3 sequence is CASSQRAAATEKNIQYF. CDR3 in DNA: TGTGCCAGCAGCCAAAGGGCAGCGGCAACAGAGAAAAACATTCAGTACTTC.

This clonotype was counted many times. The chain recombines TRBV25-1 with TRBJ2-2, with TRBD1 as a possible D gene (6 bases). V was clipped by 2 bases and J by 6 bases, with 13 bases between them. The length of the CDR3 is 15 residues. Germline lookup yields CDR1 MGHDK and CDR2 SYGVNS. The CDR3 region has the DNA TGTGCCAGCAGTGAAACCGGTCGGACAGCCGGGGAGCTGTTTTTT. This gives the protein CASSETGRTAGELFF.

The V and J genes are TRBV18 and TRBJ1-3; unclear D gene. With 6 bases removed from V and 0 bases from J, the gap between germline ends came to 6 bases. CDR1 is KGHSH, CDR2 LQKENI, per germline. The CDR3 has 13 residues. The DNA of the CDR3 is TGTGCCAGCTCTCGGAGCTCTGGAAACACCATATATTTT. It codes for CASSRSSGNTIYF.

This clonotype was counted many times. The gene calls are TRBV30 and TRBJ1-5; D remains unclear. The germline CDR1 and CDR2 sequences are GTSNPN and SVGIG (reference sequence). With 1 base removed from V and 6 bases from J, the gap between germline ends came to 10 bases. The CDR3 length is 13 residues. CDR3 loop: CAWSAGEGQPQHF. CDR3 nucleotides: TGTGCCTGGAGTGCTGGGGAGGGTCAGCCCCAGCATTTT.

The table lists this clonotype with many counts. This CDR3 reads CASSVPGQGSEKLFF. DNA of the CDR3: TGTGCCAGCAGTGTTCCGGGACAGGGGAGTGAAAAACTGTTTTTT. This chain joins TRBV28 and TRBJ1-4; 10 nucleotides align to TRBD1. The CDR3 is 15 residues long. V was pared by 5 bases and J by 7 bases, with 7 bases of the junction left unmatched. CDR1 and CDR2 from the germline V gene are MDHEN and SYDVKM.

This clonotype was detected many times. This chain's CDR3 is CASSQTRTGTGYF. The CDR3 nucleotides are TGTGCCAGCAGCCAAACCCGGACGGGCACAGGGTATTTT. J is TRBJ1-3 and V is TRBV28; perhaps TRBD1 as D (6 bases). Germline V gene data show CDR1 as MDHEN and CDR2 as SYDVKM. Trimming pared 6 bases from V and 16 bases from J, leaving 22 bases between. The CDR3 is made up of 13 amino acids.

This clonotype has a count of ten or more. The chain recombines TRBV7-9 with TRBJ2-1, with D hard to call. V lost 10 bases and J lost 5, with 12 bases in between. The germline CDR1 and CDR2 sequences are SEHNR and FQNEAQ (reference sequence). The CDR3 length is 12 residues. The CDR3 protein is CAIRTDNNEQFF. In DNA, the CDR3 is TGTGCCATCCGGACGGATAACAATGAGCAGTTCTTC.

This clonotype was found many times. The chain employs TRBV7-3 and TRBJ2-2, with D unresolved. Germline V gene sequence: CDR1 SGHTA, CDR2 FQGTGA. The CDR3 contains 15 residues. V was pared by 7 bases and J by 0 bases, with 12 bases between. The CDR3 loop is CASKSSPTNTGELFF. As DNA, the CDR3 is TGTGCCAGCAAGTCGTCCCCCACGAACACCGGGGAGCTGTTTTTT.

This clonotype has at least ten counts. The CDR3 DNA is TGTGCCAGCAGTTTCTCCTTCGGACAGGGCTACGAGCAGTACTTC. Encoded protein: CASSFSFGQGYEQYF. This rearrangement joins TRBV28 to TRBJ2-7; 8 nucleotides line up with TRBD1. Germline CDR1 is MDHEN and CDR2 is SYDVKM. The CDR3 is made up of 15 amino acids. Trimming took 3 bases from V and 3 from J; bases not matched to a gene: 7.